A selection of T cell receptor beta chains follows, all from one sample in a study of blood T cell repertoires in COVID-19. Assay: immunoSEQ multiplex PCR; the TCRdb copy retains only in-frame clones and omits some. This sample yields about 140,000 clones, of which roughly 80% are seen a single time; around 5.5% belongs to the top ten. Sequenced sample: PBMCs or T cells enriched from blood (not recorded which). All receptors come from a man between 40 and 49 years old with acute COVID-19. Each CDR3 is given with its conserved first and last residue. Fields, in order: CDR3 length, D gene, J gene, clone size, V gene, CDR3 protein, CDR3 DNA. A D gene is named only where the DNA matches it firmly. Expanded clones are given a class, and other clones once, few, many or no size at all.

len: 13; d_gene: TRBD1; j_gene: TRBJ1-1; abundance: few; v_gene: TRBV25-1; CDR3aa: CASVGTGEWKAFF; CDR3nt: TGTGCCAGCGTGGGGACAGGGGAATGGAAAGCTTTCTTT
len: 15; d_gene: NA; j_gene: TRBJ1-5; abundance: few; v_gene: TRBV5-5; CDR3aa: CASSLGAAGYQPQHF; CDR3nt: TGTGCCAGCAGCTTGGGGGCGGCAGGGTATCAGCCCCAGCATTTT
len: 17; d_gene: TRBD1; j_gene: TRBJ1-2; abundance: NA; v_gene: TRBV4-2; CDR3aa: CASSPDLSTGGGYGYTF; CDR3nt: TGTGCCAGCAGCCCCGACCTTTCGACAGGGGGTGGGTATGGCTACACCTTC
len: 15; d_gene: NA; j_gene: TRBJ1-4; abundance: NA; v_gene: TRBV7-2; CDR3aa: CASSAQAGAYEKLFF; CDR3nt: TGTGCCAGCAGCGCCCAAGCGGGGGCATATGAAAAACTGTTTTTT
len: 17; d_gene: TRBD1; j_gene: TRBJ1-1; abundance: NA; v_gene: TRBV5-1; CDR3aa: CASSLDQGGRVDAEAFF; CDR3nt: TGCGCCAGCAGCTTGGATCAGGGGGGCCGTGTCGATGCTGAAGCTTTCTTT
len: 13; d_gene: NA; j_gene: TRBJ1-1; abundance: once; v_gene: TRBV10-2; CDR3aa: CASTMDRNTEAFF; CDR3nt: TGCGCCAGCACTATGGACAGAAACACTGAAGCTTTCTTT
len: 13; d_gene: NA; j_gene: TRBJ1-3; abundance: once; v_gene: TRBV30; CDR3aa: CAWNRGSGNTIYF; CDR3nt: TGTGCCTGGAATCGGGGCTCTGGAAACACCATATATTTT
len: 14; d_gene: NA; j_gene: TRBJ2-2; abundance: NA; v_gene: TRBV9; CDR3aa: CASSRGLPTGELFF; CDR3nt: TGTGCCAGCAGCCGGGGACTGCCCACCGGGGAGCTGTTTTTT
len: 11; d_gene: NA; j_gene: TRBJ2-7; abundance: NA; v_gene: TRBV20-1; CDR3aa: CSARGRGEQYF; CDR3nt: TGCAGTGCTAGAGGACGGGGCGAGCAGTACTTC
len: 16; d_gene: TRBD2; j_gene: TRBJ2-2; abundance: NA; v_gene: TRBV19; CDR3aa: CASNERGTSFGGELFF; CDR3nt: TGTGCCAGTAATGAGCGGGGGACTTCCTTCGGCGGGGAGCTGTTTTTT
len: 14; d_gene: NA; j_gene: TRBJ2-7; abundance: NA; v_gene: TRBV7-2; CDR3aa: CASSLVGTNYEQYF; CDR3nt: TGTGCCAGCAGCTTAGTAGGGACAAACTACGAGCAGTACTTC
len: 14; d_gene: NA; j_gene: TRBJ1-1; abundance: NA; v_gene: TRBV5-1; CDR3aa: CASSPGGLGTEAFF; CDR3nt: TGCGCCAGCAGCCCCGGGGGTTTGGGCACTGAAGCTTTCTTT
len: 15; d_gene: NA; j_gene: TRBJ1-5; abundance: NA; v_gene: TRBV19; CDR3aa: CASSIGGGTNQPQHF; CDR3nt: TGTGCCAGTAGTATAGGAGGAGGGACCAATCAGCCCCAGCATTTT
len: 16; d_gene: NA; j_gene: TRBJ2-5; abundance: NA; v_gene: TRBV7-2; CDR3aa: CASSSWDRTEEETQYF; CDR3nt: TGTGCCAGCAGCTCCTGGGACCGGACAGAGGAAGAGACCCAGTACTTC
len: 16; d_gene: NA; j_gene: TRBJ1-2; abundance: NA; v_gene: TRBV6-5; CDR3aa: CASSYVWVGDNYGYTF; CDR3nt: TGTGCCAGCAGTTACGTTTGGGTAGGAGACAACTATGGCTACACCTTC
len: 14; d_gene: TRBD1; j_gene: TRBJ1-1; abundance: NA; v_gene: TRBV19; CDR3aa: CASSSRGKNTEAFF; CDR3nt: TGTGCCAGCTCCAGCAGGGGGAAGAACACTGAAGCTTTCTTT
len: 17; d_gene: NA; j_gene: TRBJ1-4; abundance: NA; v_gene: TRBV4-1; CDR3aa: CASSQDTLSGFGEKLFF; CDR3nt: TGCGCCAGCAGCCAAGATACGCTCTCCGGGTTCGGTGAAAAACTGTTTTTT
len: 16; d_gene: TRBD2; j_gene: TRBJ2-1; abundance: once; v_gene: TRBV10-3; CDR3aa: CATQLRASGSGNEQFF; CDR3nt: TGTGCCACCCAACTTCGTGCTAGCGGGAGTGGTAATGAGCAGTTCTTC
len: 16; d_gene: TRBD2; j_gene: TRBJ2-3; abundance: NA; v_gene: TRBV6-5; CDR3aa: CASSYSGSGGTDTQYF; CDR3nt: TGTGCCAGCAGTTACAGCGGGAGCGGGGGAACAGATACGCAGTATTTT
len: 11; d_gene: NA; j_gene: TRBJ2-7; abundance: NA; v_gene: TRBV28; CDR3aa: CASSSSREQYF; CDR3nt: TGTGCCAGCAGTTCTTCTCGGGAGCAGTACTTC
len: 15; d_gene: NA; j_gene: TRBJ2-5; abundance: NA; v_gene: TRBV7-2; CDR3aa: CASSLYLGGRETQYF; CDR3nt: TGTGCCAGCAGCTTATATTTGGGGGGGCGCGAGACCCAGTACTTC
len: 18; d_gene: TRBD1; j_gene: TRBJ2-6; abundance: NA; v_gene: TRBV7-2; CDR3aa: CASSLAAGRGSGANVLTF; CDR3nt: TGTGCCAGCAGCTTAGCGGCGGGCAGGGGGTCTGGGGCCAACGTCCTGACTTTC
len: 12; d_gene: NA; j_gene: TRBJ2-7; abundance: once; v_gene: TRBV5-8; CDR3aa: CASSSGPREQYF; CDR3nt: TGTGCCAGCAGCTCCGGCCCGAGGGAGCAGTACTTC
len: 15; d_gene: NA; j_gene: TRBJ2-2; abundance: NA; v_gene: TRBV7-8; CDR3aa: CASSFPTANTGELFF; CDR3nt: TGTGCCAGCAGCTTTCCGACTGCGAACACCGGGGAGCTGTTTTTT
len: 15; d_gene: TRBD1; j_gene: TRBJ1-5; abundance: NA; v_gene: TRBV19; CDR3aa: CASSKRTGVNQPQHF; CDR3nt: TGTGCCAGTAGTAAACGGACAGGGGTCAATCAGCCCCAGCATTTT
len: 15; d_gene: TRBD2; j_gene: TRBJ2-7; abundance: NA; v_gene: TRBV27; CDR3aa: CASSLSGGRVYEQYF; CDR3nt: TGTGCCAGCAGTTTAAGCGGGGGGCGCGTCTACGAGCAGTACTTC
len: 15; d_gene: TRBD2; j_gene: TRBJ2-5; abundance: NA; v_gene: TRBV3-1/TRBV3-2; CDR3aa: CASSQGPAGGETQYF; CDR3nt: TGTGCCAGCAGCCAAGGACCAGCGGGGGGAGAGACCCAGTACTTC
len: 13; d_gene: NA; j_gene: TRBJ1-2; abundance: NA; v_gene: TRBV2; CDR3aa: CASAPGDDYGYTF; CDR3nt: TGTGCCAGCGCCCCAGGGGACGACTATGGCTACACCTTC
len: 16; d_gene: TRBD1; j_gene: TRBJ1-5; abundance: NA; v_gene: TRBV4-1; CDR3aa: CASSLDRTYSNQPQHF; CDR3nt: TGCGCCAGCAGCCTGGACAGGACCTATAGCAATCAGCCCCAGCATTTT
len: 18; d_gene: TRBD2; j_gene: TRBJ2-2; abundance: NA; v_gene: TRBV10-1; CDR3aa: CAKTGEGQRGTPTGELFF; CDR3nt: TGCGCCAAGACGGGGGAGGGCCAAAGGGGAACACCGACCGGGGAGCTGTTTTTT
len: 13; d_gene: TRBD2; j_gene: TRBJ2-7; abundance: NA; v_gene: TRBV28; CDR3aa: CATTGTSGYEQYF; CDR3nt: TGTGCCACCACAGGGACTAGCGGATACGAGCAGTACTTC
len: 13; d_gene: TRBD1; j_gene: TRBJ1-2; abundance: NA; v_gene: TRBV7-8; CDR3aa: CASSRTGEDSYTF; CDR3nt: TGTGCCAGCAGCCGTACAGGGGAGGACAGCTACACCTTC
len: 15; d_gene: TRBD2; j_gene: TRBJ2-2; abundance: NA; v_gene: TRBV11-3; CDR3aa: CASSTGLAGDLHLHF; CDR3nt: TGTGCCAGCAGCACCGGACTAGCGGGAGACCTCCACCTGCATTTT
len: 16; d_gene: NA; j_gene: TRBJ2-2; abundance: NA; v_gene: TRBV5-1; CDR3aa: CASSPLRTESPGELFF; CDR3nt: TGCGCCAGCAGCCCCCTTCGGACAGAGAGTCCCGGGGAGCTGTTTTTT
len: 14; d_gene: NA; j_gene: TRBJ2-7; abundance: NA; v_gene: TRBV21-1; CDR3aa: CASSRSGSPYEQYF; CDR3nt: TGTGCCAGCAGCCGTAGCGGGAGCCCCTACGAGCAGTACTTC
len: 14; d_gene: NA; j_gene: TRBJ1-6; abundance: few; v_gene: TRBV30; CDR3aa: CAWNEESYNSPLHF; CDR3nt: TGTGCCTGGAACGAGGAATCCTATAATTCACCCCTCCACTTT
len: 14; d_gene: TRBD1; j_gene: TRBJ2-7; abundance: NA; v_gene: TRBV10-3; CDR3aa: CAISAGTGAYEQYF; CDR3nt: TGTGCCATCAGTGCTGGGACAGGGGCCTACGAGCAGTACTTC
len: 14; d_gene: TRBD1; j_gene: TRBJ2-4; abundance: NA; v_gene: TRBV2; CDR3aa: CASCPQGAKNIQYF; CDR3nt: TGTGCCAGCTGCCCACAGGGGGCTAAAAACATTCAGTACTTC
len: 17; d_gene: TRBD2; j_gene: TRBJ2-2; abundance: once; v_gene: TRBV24-1; CDR3aa: CATSDPTSGGYTGELFF; CDR3nt: TGTGCCACCAGTGACCCGACTAGCGGGGGTTACACCGGGGAGCTGTTTTTT
len: 16; d_gene: TRBD2; j_gene: TRBJ2-5; abundance: NA; v_gene: TRBV9; CDR3aa: CASSVGYSGNEETQYF; CDR3nt: TGTGCCAGCAGCGTAGGGTATAGCGGGAATGAAGAGACCCAGTACTTC
len: 15; d_gene: TRBD1; j_gene: TRBJ2-5; abundance: few; v_gene: TRBV11-2; CDR3aa: CASSFLAGGGETQYF; CDR3nt: TGTGCCAGCAGCTTCCTGGCAGGGGGTGGGGAGACCCAGTACTTC
len: 15; d_gene: NA; j_gene: TRBJ2-2; abundance: NA; v_gene: TRBV7-6; CDR3aa: CASSRGLKNTGELFF; CDR3nt: TGTGCCAGCAGCCGCGGACTGAAGAACACCGGGGAGCTGTTTTTT
len: 13; d_gene: NA; j_gene: TRBJ1-2; abundance: NA; v_gene: TRBV2; CDR3aa: CASSRGENYGYTF; CDR3nt: TGTGCCAGCAGTCGGGGGGAAAACTATGGCTACACCTTC
len: 14; d_gene: TRBD1; j_gene: TRBJ1-1; abundance: once; v_gene: TRBV19; CDR3aa: CASSHRGQYTEAFF; CDR3nt: TGTGCCAGTAGTCACAGGGGGCAATATACTGAAGCTTTCTTT
len: 18; d_gene: TRBD1; j_gene: TRBJ1-3; abundance: NA; v_gene: TRBV4-3; CDR3aa: CASSQHRTGQSAGNTIYF; CDR3nt: TGCGCCAGCAGCCAACACCGGACAGGCCAAAGTGCTGGAAACACCATATATTTT
len: 14; d_gene: NA; j_gene: TRBJ2-3; abundance: NA; v_gene: TRBV6-2/TRBV6-3; CDR3aa: CASSYSLRLDTQYF; CDR3nt: TGTGCCAGCAGTTACTCGTTGAGGCTAGATACGCAGTATTTT
len: 13; d_gene: NA; j_gene: TRBJ2-5; abundance: NA; v_gene: TRBV10-3; CDR3aa: CAIWGQGQETQYF; CDR3nt: TGTGCCATCTGGGGGCAGGGGCAAGAGACCCAGTACTTC
len: 15; d_gene: TRBD2; j_gene: TRBJ2-1; abundance: NA; v_gene: TRBV5-1; CDR3aa: CASSQLAGGYNEQFF; CDR3nt: TGCGCCAGCAGCCAACTAGCGGGGGGGTACAATGAGCAGTTCTTC
len: 12; d_gene: NA; j_gene: TRBJ2-7; abundance: NA; v_gene: TRBV5-1; CDR3aa: CASSLGLNEQYF; CDR3nt: TGCGCCAGCAGCTTAGGACTCAACGAGCAGTACTTC
len: 13; d_gene: TRBD1; j_gene: TRBJ2-5; abundance: once; v_gene: TRBV13; CDR3aa: CASSVGQQETQYF; CDR3nt: TGTGCCAGCAGCGTGGGACAGCAAGAGACCCAGTACTTC
len: 14; d_gene: TRBD2; j_gene: TRBJ2-7; abundance: NA; v_gene: TRBV4-3; CDR3aa: CASSQRGTSYEQYF; CDR3nt: TGCGCCAGCAGCCAAAGGGGGACTAGCTACGAGCAGTACTTC
len: 13; d_gene: NA; j_gene: TRBJ2-5; abundance: NA; v_gene: TRBV2; CDR3aa: CASSVGPQETQYF; CDR3nt: TGTGCCAGCAGTGTGGGCCCCCAAGAGACCCAGTACTTC
len: 10; d_gene: NA; j_gene: TRBJ2-1; abundance: NA; v_gene: TRBV2; CDR3aa: CASEGDEQFF; CDR3nt: TGTGCCAGCGAAGGGGATGAGCAGTTCTTC
len: 15; d_gene: TRBD2; j_gene: TRBJ2-1; abundance: once; v_gene: TRBV27; CDR3aa: CASSGGAGGHNEQFF; CDR3nt: TGTGCCAGCAGTGGGGGAGCGGGAGGCCACAATGAGCAGTTCTTC
len: 15; d_gene: TRBD1; j_gene: TRBJ1-1; abundance: NA; v_gene: TRBV9; CDR3aa: CASSPRTGGNTEAFF; CDR3nt: TGTGCCAGCAGCCCCCGGACAGGGGGGAACACTGAAGCTTTCTTT
len: 16; d_gene: NA; j_gene: TRBJ2-5; abundance: NA; v_gene: TRBV9; CDR3aa: CASSVADFSPAGTQYF; CDR3nt: TGTGCCAGCAGCGTAGCGGACTTTTCTCCCGCGGGGACCCAGTACTTC
len: 15; d_gene: NA; j_gene: TRBJ2-7; abundance: NA; v_gene: TRBV15; CDR3aa: CATSRDAGGQNEQYF; CDR3nt: TGTGCCACCAGCAGAGATGCAGGGGGGCAAAACGAGCAGTACTTC
len: 13; d_gene: TRBD1; j_gene: TRBJ2-5; abundance: NA; v_gene: TRBV12-3/TRBV12-4; CDR3aa: CASRRTGIETQYF; CDR3nt: TGTGCCAGCAGGCGGACAGGTATAGAGACCCAGTACTTC